The clone carrying this TCR beta chain was counted a single time. The sample comes from a study of cytomegalovirus exposure and HLA in healthy donors. With 60 Vbeta and 13 Jbeta primers, the PCR was carried out. Using immunoSEQ multiplex PCR, the repertoire was profiled, and TCRdb retains in-frame clones only, with some absent. The table includes about 190,000 clones, around 85% detected once. The ends were cut back, 1 base at V and 0 bases at J, with 12 bases in the middle. The V gene's germline CDR1 is LNHNV and CDR2 YYDKDF (reference sequence). This CDR3 contains 16 residues. This receptor was identified in a boy between 2 and 15 years old in good health and CMV-seronegative. The chain joins TRBV15 to TRBJ1-2, with D uncertain. The sequencing input was PBMCs. CDR3 nucleotide sequence: TGTGCCACCAGCAGAGTGACGGGAAGAGCTAACTATGGCTACACCTTC. Translating it yields CATSRVTGRANYGYTF.